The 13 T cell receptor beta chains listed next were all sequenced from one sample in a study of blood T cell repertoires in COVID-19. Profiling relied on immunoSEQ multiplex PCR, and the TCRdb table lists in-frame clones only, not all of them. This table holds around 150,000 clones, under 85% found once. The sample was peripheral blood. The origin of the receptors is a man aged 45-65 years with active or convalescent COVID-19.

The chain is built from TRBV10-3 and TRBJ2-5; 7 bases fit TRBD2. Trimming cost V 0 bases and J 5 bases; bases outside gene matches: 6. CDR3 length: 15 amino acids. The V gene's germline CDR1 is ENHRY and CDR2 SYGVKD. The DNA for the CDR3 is TGTGCCATCAGTGAGTCCCGGCGGGAGCTGGAGACCCAGTACTTC. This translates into CAISESRRELETQYF.

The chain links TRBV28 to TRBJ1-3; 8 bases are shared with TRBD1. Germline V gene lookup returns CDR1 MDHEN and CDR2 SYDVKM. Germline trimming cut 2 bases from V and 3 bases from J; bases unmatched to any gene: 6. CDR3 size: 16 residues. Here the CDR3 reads CASSLTGGGSGNTIYF. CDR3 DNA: TGTGCCAGCAGTTTAACAGGGGGAGGAAGTGGAAACACCATATATTTT.

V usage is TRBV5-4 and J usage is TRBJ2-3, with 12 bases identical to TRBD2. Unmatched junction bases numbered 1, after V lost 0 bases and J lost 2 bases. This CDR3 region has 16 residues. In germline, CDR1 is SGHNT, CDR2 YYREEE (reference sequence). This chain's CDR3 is CASSLGLAGDTDTQYF. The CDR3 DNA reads TGTGCCAGCAGCTTGGGACTAGCGGGAGACACAGATACGCAGTATTTT.

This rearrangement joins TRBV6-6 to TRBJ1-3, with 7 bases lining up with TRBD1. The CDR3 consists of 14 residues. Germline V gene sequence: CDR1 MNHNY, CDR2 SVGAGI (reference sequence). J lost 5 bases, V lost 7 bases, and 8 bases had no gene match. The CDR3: CASTPGQTRNTIYF. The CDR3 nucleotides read TGTGCCAGCACCCCGGGACAGACAAGAAACACCATATATTTT.

In DNA form, the CDR3 reads TGTGCCAGTAGTATCACCGACAGGGGGAACACTGAAGCTTTCTTT. It translates to CASSITDRGNTEAFF. This chain uses TRBV19 with TRBJ1-1; 8 nucleotides agree with TRBD1. The germline gives CDR1 LNHDA, CDR2 SQIVND (reference sequence). With V trimmed by 3 bases and J by 1 base, 4 bases remained unmatched. The CDR3 contains 15 residues.

The CDR3 DNA is TGCAGCGTGCAAACCTCTCCGGGACAAGCTGAAGCTTTCTTT. It encodes CSVQTSPGQAEAFF. The chain combines TRBV29-1 with TRBJ1-1, with D tentatively TRBD1 (6 bases). Between the trimmed V and J ends, which lost 6 bases and 6 bases, there was a span of 20 bases. The CDR3 totals 14 residues. From germline, CDR1 is SQVTM and CDR2 ANQGSEA.

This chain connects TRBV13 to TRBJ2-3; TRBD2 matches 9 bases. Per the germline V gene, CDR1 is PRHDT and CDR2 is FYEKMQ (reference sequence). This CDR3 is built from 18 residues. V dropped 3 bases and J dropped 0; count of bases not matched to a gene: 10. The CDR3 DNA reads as TGTGCCAGCAGCTTTCGCGCTAGCGGGGACACTAGCACAGATACGCAGTATTTT. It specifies CASSFRASGDTSTDTQYF.

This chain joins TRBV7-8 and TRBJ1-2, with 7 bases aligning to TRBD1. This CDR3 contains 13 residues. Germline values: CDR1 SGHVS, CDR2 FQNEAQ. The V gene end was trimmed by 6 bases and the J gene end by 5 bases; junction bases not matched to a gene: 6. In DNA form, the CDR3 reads TGTGCCAGCAGTCGACAGGGTCGGTATGGCTACACCTTC. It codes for CASSRQGRYGYTF.

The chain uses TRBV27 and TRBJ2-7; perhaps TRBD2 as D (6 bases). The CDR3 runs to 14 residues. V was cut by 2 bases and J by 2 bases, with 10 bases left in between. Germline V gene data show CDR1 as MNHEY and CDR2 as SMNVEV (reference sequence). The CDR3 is CASSLTEGTYEQYF. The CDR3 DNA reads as TGTGCCAGCAGTTTAACGGAGGGCACCTACGAGCAGTACTTC.

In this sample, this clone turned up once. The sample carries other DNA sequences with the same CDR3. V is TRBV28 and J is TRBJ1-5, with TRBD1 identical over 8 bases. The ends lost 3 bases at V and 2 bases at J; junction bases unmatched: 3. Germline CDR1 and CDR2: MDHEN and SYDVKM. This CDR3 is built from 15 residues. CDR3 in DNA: TGTGCCAGCAGTTTCAGGGGGCGCGGCAATCAGCCCCAGCATTTT. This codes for CASSFRGRGNQPQHF.

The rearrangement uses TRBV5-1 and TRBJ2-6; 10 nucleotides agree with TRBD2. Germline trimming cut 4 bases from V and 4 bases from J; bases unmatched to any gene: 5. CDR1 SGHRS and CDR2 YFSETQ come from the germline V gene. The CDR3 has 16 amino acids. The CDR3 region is CASSASGSTGANVLTF. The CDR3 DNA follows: TGCGCCAGCAGCGCTAGCGGGAGTACGGGGGCCAACGTCCTGACTTTC.

The CDR3 is CASSPPLRAGNTIYF. In DNA form, the CDR3 reads TGTGCCAGCAGCCCTCCCCTGAGAGCTGGAAACACCATATATTTT. The chain combines TRBV28 with TRBJ1-3; D gene unclear. The V end lost 6 bases, the J end lost 2 bases, and 14 bases lay between the germline ends. This CDR3 region has 15 residues. Germline V gene data show CDR1 as MDHEN and CDR2 as SYDVKM.

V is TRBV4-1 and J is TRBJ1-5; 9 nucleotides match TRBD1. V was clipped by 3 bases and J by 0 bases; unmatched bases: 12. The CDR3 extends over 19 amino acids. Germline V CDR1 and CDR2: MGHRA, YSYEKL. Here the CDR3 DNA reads TGCGCCAGCAGCCACAGACAGGGGGACGGGACCTATAGCAATCAGCCCCAGCATTTT. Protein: CASSHRQGDGTYSNQPQHF.